The 15 T cell receptor beta chains given below trace back to one sample, sequenced in a study of cytomegalovirus exposure and HLA in healthy donors. This PCR relied on a set of 60 Vbeta primers and 13 Jbeta primers. The data were produced by immunoSEQ multiplex PCR, yet TCRdb's version contains in-frame clones alone and is incomplete. The sample yields some 200,000 clones, about four fifths seen once. The sequencing sample was made of PBMCs. The receptors were sampled from a girl aged 5 to 17 in good health and CMV-seropositive.

The chain carries TRBV4-3 and TRBJ2-1; D is unclear. This CDR3 spans 13 amino acids. Germline CDR1 is LGHNA and CDR2 is YSLEER. The ends were cut back, 4 bases at V and 5 bases at J, with 9 bases in the middle. DNA of the CDR3: TGCGCCAGCAGCCTACAGTGGGACAATGAGCAGTTCTTC. Its translation: CASSLQWDNEQFF.

V and J are TRBV30 and TRBJ1-2, with 7 positions matching TRBD1. CDR3 length equals 13 residues. The V gene end was trimmed by 5 bases and the J gene end by 5 bases; junction bases not matched to a gene: 8. CDR1 is GTSNPN and CDR2 is SVGIG in the germline V gene (reference sequence). The CDR3 protein is CAWGLQGLYGYTF. CDR3 sequence (DNA): TGTGCCTGGGGCCTACAGGGGTTATATGGCTACACCTTC.

The chain joins TRBV12-5 to TRBJ1-1, with D tentatively TRBD1 (6 bases). The CDR3 is made up of 13 amino acids. Deletions cut 7 bases from V and 11 bases from J, with 20 bases between. CDR1 LGHNT and CDR2 FRNRAP come from the germline V gene. The CDR3 here is CASAEFTGGGAFF. CDR3 sequence (DNA): TGTGCTAGTGCCGAATTCACCGGGGGGGGCGCTTTCTTT.

This chain joins TRBV5-1 and TRBJ2-2, with D tentatively TRBD1 (6 bases). The germline V gene has CDR1 SGHRS and CDR2 YFSETQ. Deletions cut 4 bases from V and 4 bases from J, with 17 bases between. This CDR3 region has 16 residues. The CDR3 bases are TGCGCCAGCAGCCCTGACACCAGGGGTGTCACCGGGGAGCTGTTTTTT. Protein: CASSPDTRGVTGELFF.

The sample holds a few counts of this clone. The V and J genes are TRBV5-6 and TRBJ2-7, with a tentative D call TRBD1 (6 bases). Germline V gives CDR1 SGHDT, CDR2 YYEEEE. The length of the CDR3 is 14 residues. Trimming removed 4 bases at V and 6 bases at J, with 17 bases between. CDR3 nucleotides: TGTGCCAGCAGCACCTATACAGGGTTCCTCGAGCAGTACTTC. This encodes CASSTYTGFLEQYF.

This chain links TRBV5-4 with TRBJ2-6; possible D gene TRBD2, 5 bases. This CDR3 has 17 residues. CDR1 is SGHNT and CDR2 is YYREEE in the germline V gene (reference sequence). Trimming left V 1 base short and J 0 bases short, with 11 bases between. CDR3 coding DNA: TGTGCCAGCAGCTTGAGGCTAGCCCCCTCTGGGGCCAACGTCCTGACTTTC. Protein product: CASSLRLAPSGANVLTF. The full variable domain, completed using reference TRBV5-4 and TRBJ2-6, is ETGVTQSPTHLIKTRGQQVTLRCSSQSGHNTVSWYQQALGQGPQFIFQYYREEENGRGNFPPRFSGLQFPNYSSELNVNALELDDSALYLCASSLRLAPSGANVLTFGAGSRLTVL.

The chain links TRBV6-5 to TRBJ2-4; possibly TRBD1 for D (6 bases). Per germline, CDR1 MNHEY and CDR2 SVGAGI. Between the trimmed V and J ends, which lost 4 bases and 1 base, there was a span of 14 bases. The CDR3 totals 16 residues. The CDR3 region has the DNA TGTGCCAGCAGTTTCCGACAGGACTCGGCCAAAAACATTCAGTACTTC. This encodes CASSFRQDSAKNIQYF.

The genes are TRBV7-9 and TRBJ1-4; tentative D call: TRBD1 (6 bases). CDR3 length: 12 residues. Trimming shortened V by 8 bases and J by 8 bases, and 12 bases separated the two germline ends. In germline, CDR1 is SEHNR, CDR2 FQNEAQ (reference sequence). CDR3 sequence (DNA): TGTGCCAGCCGGGGGGGGCAGGAAAAACTGTTTTTT. This encodes CASRGGQEKLFF.

The chain links TRBV9 to TRBJ2-5, with 10 positions matching TRBD2. Germline assignment: CDR1 SGDLS and CDR2 YYNGEE. V shed 5 bases, J shed 7 bases, and the junction held 8 bases outside the gene matches. This CDR3 spans 14 amino acids. CDR3: CASSRSGGAGTQYF. The CDR3 DNA is TGTGCCAGCAGTCGAAGCGGGGGGGCTGGGACCCAGTACTTC.

The chain joins TRBV5-4 to TRBJ1-6; D is uncertain. V was trimmed by 0 bases and J by 7 bases, leaving 8 bases between them. The CDR3 covers 14 residues. Germline-derived CDR1 and CDR2 are SGHNT and YYREEE (reference sequence). The CDR3 coding sequence is TGTGCCAGCAGCTTGGACGGCGGCAATTCACCCCTCCACTTT. Amino acid sequence: CASSLDGGNSPLHF.

V usage is TRBV11-2 and J usage is TRBJ1-1; D is undetermined. Germline loops: CDR1 SGHAT, CDR2 FQNNGV. The CDR3 sequence is 12 residues long. V was clipped by 6 bases and J by 0 bases, with 5 bases between them. The CDR3 nucleotides read TGTGCCAGCAGTATCGTGAACACTGAAGCTTTCTTT. Its translation is CASSIVNTEAFF.

The genes are TRBV15 and TRBJ1-6; 11 nucleotides agree with TRBD1. The CDR3 has 15 residues. V shed 4 bases, J shed 10 bases, and the junction held 6 bases outside the gene matches. Germline V CDR1 and CDR2: LNHNV, YYDKDF (reference sequence). The CDR3 loop is CATSTGTGGSSPLHF. In DNA, the CDR3 is TGTGCCACCAGCACCGGGACAGGGGGTAGCTCACCCCTCCACTTT. The whole variable domain, filled in from reference TRBV15 and TRBJ1-6, reads DAMVIQNPRYQVTQFGKPVTLSCSQTLNHNVMYWYQQKSSQAPKLLFHYYDKDFNNEADTPDNFQSRRPNTSFCFLDIRSPGLGDTAMYLCATSTGTGGSSPLHFGNGTRLTVT.

This clone was counted only a few times. The CDR3 reads CASTRTSGGAAEQFF. For the CDR3, the DNA is TGCGCCAGCACCCGGACTAGCGGGGGGGCCGCTGAGCAGTTCTTC. The chain uses TRBV10-2 and TRBJ2-1, with 15 positions matching TRBD2. The CDR3 runs to 15 residues. V shed 7 bases, J shed 9 bases, and the junction held 7 bases outside the gene matches. The germline CDR1 and CDR2 sequences are WSHSY and SAAADI.

V is TRBV6-5 and J is TRBJ1-4; possible D gene TRBD1, 6 bases. Germline V gives CDR1 MNHEY, CDR2 SVGAGI. There are 14 residues in the CDR3. With 5 bases removed from V and 5 bases from J, the gap between germline ends came to 12 bases. Here the CDR3 DNA reads TGTGCCAGCAGTAACGTAGGACAGAATGAAAAACTGTTTTTT. Translating gives CASSNVGQNEKLFF.

The V call is TRBV7-9, the J call TRBJ2-5; possibly TRBD2 for D (5 bases). Trimming took 5 bases from V and 5 from J, leaving 18 bases between them. The length of the CDR3 is 15 residues. Germline V lookup: CDR1 SEHNR, CDR2 FQNEAQ (reference sequence). The CDR3 region has the DNA TGTGCCAGCAGCCCAGGAAGTAAAAGGGAGGAGACCCAGTACTTC. Amino acid sequence: CASSPGSKREETQYF.